A single T cell receptor beta chain is shown here with its context. This sample was included in a study of blood T cell repertoires in COVID-19. The V end lost 1 base, the J end lost 4 bases, and 7 bases lay between the germline ends. The CDR3 totals 13 residues. Original processing methods: Amplification from reference gene primers served as the basis for estimated nucleated cell counts. The table came from immunoSEQ multiplex PCR; TCRdb's copy has only in-frame clones and leaves some out. V, J and clone size are those of that table, while D and trimming were read from the DNA. The profile shows under 250,000 clones, approximately 88% of them singletons.

The chain has TRBV12-3 or TRBV12-4 and TRBJ1-1; unclear D gene. The sequencing sample was made of peripheral blood. This clonotype originated in a man aged 35 to 55 with acute or convalescent COVID-19. CDR3 bases: TGTGCCAGCAGTTTAGGGTGGGCCACTGAAGCTTTCTTT. It is translated as CASSLGWATEAFF.